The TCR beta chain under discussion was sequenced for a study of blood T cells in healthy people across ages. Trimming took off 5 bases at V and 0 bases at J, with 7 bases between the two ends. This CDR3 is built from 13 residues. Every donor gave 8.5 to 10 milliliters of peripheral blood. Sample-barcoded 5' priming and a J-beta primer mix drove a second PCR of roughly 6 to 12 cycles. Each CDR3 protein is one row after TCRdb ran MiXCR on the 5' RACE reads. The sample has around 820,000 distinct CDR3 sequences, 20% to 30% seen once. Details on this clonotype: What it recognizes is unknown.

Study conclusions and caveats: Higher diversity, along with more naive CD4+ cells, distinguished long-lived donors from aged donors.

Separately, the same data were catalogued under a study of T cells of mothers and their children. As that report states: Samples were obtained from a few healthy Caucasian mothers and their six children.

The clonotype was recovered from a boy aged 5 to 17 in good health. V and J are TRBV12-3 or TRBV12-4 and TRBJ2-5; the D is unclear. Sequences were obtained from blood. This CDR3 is CASSPSDQETQYF. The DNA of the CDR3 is TGTGCCAGCAGTCCTTCGGACCAAGAGACCCAGTACTTC.